The 3 T cell receptor beta chains presented below share a single source sample, sequenced in a study of T cell responses to AZD1222 COVID-19 vaccine (dated by TCRdb to the early 2020s). The sample's time point label, in plain terms: baseline before first vaccination. The receptor library was made with the immunoSEQ multiplex PCR assay. TCRdb took this table from immuneACCESS and kept in-frame rearrangements with V and J called. Such tables lack part of the clones; where checked against another copy, unresolved V genes explain under half of the gap, and the rest is unexplained. The sample table lists 95,000 to 150,000 clones, roughly 84% of them with a count of one. The top ten clones comprise roughly 1.1% of the sample. Sequencing was performed on peripheral blood, taken on day 0 of AZD1222 vaccination. These TCRs come from an adult in good health.

The genes are TRBV5-1 and TRBJ2-5; 12 positions match TRBD2. V lost 2 bases, J lost 4 bases, and 6 bases stayed unmatched. The CDR3 is 16 residues long. CDR1 is SGHRS, CDR2 YFSETQ, per germline. The CDR3: CASSFGLAGTGETQYF. The CDR3 DNA sequence: TGCGCCAGCAGCTTTGGACTAGCGGGGACGGGAGAGACCCAGTACTTC.

The chain couples TRBV6-5 to TRBJ1-1; 8 nucleotides agree with TRBD1. The CDR3 spans 13 residues. Germline V gives CDR1 MNHEY, CDR2 SVGAGI. The V and J ends lost 5 bases and 4 bases, in that order; junction bases with no gene match: 3. As DNA, the CDR3 is TGTGCCAGCAGTCCTACAGGGGGCACTGAAGCTTTCTTT. Amino acids: CASSPTGGTEAFF.

The rearrangement joins TRBV9 to TRBJ2-5; 8 nucleotides agree with TRBD2. This CDR3 has 15 amino acids. J was trimmed by 4 bases and V by 2 bases; bases with no gene match: 7. Germline V gene data show CDR1 as SGDLS and CDR2 as YYNGEE. CDR3 loop: CASSVSGGMGETQYF. CDR3 nucleotides: TGTGCCAGCAGCGTCAGCGGGGGTATGGGAGAGACCCAGTACTTC.